The 21 T cell receptor beta chains given below trace back to one sample, sequenced in a study of blood T cell repertoires in COVID-19. The protocol was immunoSEQ multiplex PCR, while the TCRdb copy is restricted to in-frame clones and leaves out a portion. The table records 150,000 to 180,000 clones, approximately 85% of them present only once. Sequenced input: peripheral blood. These receptors all come from a man aged 55 to 70 with COVID-19, enrolled during active disease.

The chain is built from TRBV5-6 and TRBJ1-1; a weak D match, TRBD1 (5 bases). Deletions cut 0 bases from V and 0 bases from J, with 6 bases between. The germline gives CDR1 SGHDT, CDR2 YYEEEE. This CDR3 spans 14 amino acids. The chain's CDR3 is CASSLGQMNTEAFF. The CDR3 DNA reads TGTGCCAGCAGCTTGGGACAGATGAACACTGAAGCTTTCTTT.

J is TRBJ1-2 and V is TRBV4-3, with TRBD1 identical over 10 bases. The V segment lost 5 bases and the J segment 5 bases; nucleotides outside the gene matches: 5. The CDR3 runs 14 residues. Germline V gives CDR1 LGHNA, CDR2 YSLEER. The chain's CDR3 is CASSKRDRGYGYTF. The CDR3 DNA follows: TGCGCCAGCAGCAAAAGGGACAGGGGATATGGCTACACCTTC.

The chain is built from TRBV2 and TRBJ2-7, with D uncertain. The CDR3 contains 12 residues. Germline assignment: CDR1 SNHLY and CDR2 FYNNEI. The V end lost 8 bases, the J end lost 1 base, and 9 bases lay between the germline ends. The CDR3, as DNA: TGTGCCAGCCGGCTAGAGTCCTACGAGCAGTACTTC. Protein sequence: CASRLESYEQYF.

The CDR3 sequence is CASSPQGFGVTEAFF. CDR3 in DNA: TGTGCCAGCAGCCCACAGGGTTTCGGGGTCACTGAAGCTTTCTTT. The chain recombines TRBV7-3 with TRBJ1-1; tentatively, D is TRBD1 (6 bases). The CDR3 loop spans 15 amino acids. With 5 bases removed from V and 4 bases from J, the gap between germline ends came to 17 bases. The germline V gene has CDR1 SGHTA and CDR2 FQGTGA.

V gene TRBV11-3 combines with J gene TRBJ2-5; 7 nucleotides match TRBD1. Germline CDR1 and CDR2: SGHNT and YENEEA. Trimming removed 3 bases from V and 1 base from J; junction bases left unmatched: 5. The CDR3 length is 15 residues. The CDR3 nucleotides read TGTGCCAGCAGCTTTCGGGGACAGCCCCAAGAGACCCAGTACTTC. Translation: CASSFRGQPQETQYF.

The CDR3 protein is CASSLTVNTEAFF. The CDR3 bases are TGTGCCAGCAGTTTGACAGTTAACACTGAAGCTTTCTTT. The chain is built from TRBV6-2 or TRBV6-3 and TRBJ1-1; D is perhaps TRBD1 (5 bases). The CDR3 has 13 amino acids. The ends were cut back, 4 bases at V and 2 bases at J, with 8 bases in the middle. Germline V gene lookup returns CDR1 MNHEY and CDR2 SVGEGT.

V is TRBV6-6 and J is TRBJ2-1; 13 bases align to TRBD2. Germline CDR1 reads MNHNY; CDR2 reads SVGAGI (reference sequence). CDR3 length: 14 amino acids. V was clipped by 6 bases and J by 10 bases; unmatched bases: 6. In nucleotides, the CDR3 is TGTGCCAGCAGGGGGACTAGCGGGGCAGGGGAGCAGTTCTTC. This codes for CASRGTSGAGEQFF.

This chain joins TRBV5-1 and TRBJ2-5; D is perhaps TRBD1 (6 bases). Germline loops: CDR1 SGHRS, CDR2 YFSETQ. The CDR3 length is 15 residues. Trimming removed 1 base at V and 2 bases at J, with 12 bases between. CDR3 protein: CASSLRTAGQETQYF. DNA of the CDR3: TGCGCCAGCAGCTTGCGGACAGCAGGACAAGAGACCCAGTACTTC. Supplemented by reference TRBV5-1 and TRBJ2-5, the full variable domain reads KAGVTQTPRYLIKTRGQQVTLSCSPISGHRSVSWYQQTPGQGLQFLFEYFSETQRNKGNFPGRFSGRQFSNSRSEMNVSTLELGDSALYLCASSLRTAGQETQYFGPGTRLLVL.

The chain uses TRBV5-1 and TRBJ2-1, with 7 positions matching TRBD1. Trimming removed 5 bases from V and 0 bases from J; junction bases left unmatched: 5. The CDR3 runs to 15 residues. From germline, CDR1 is SGHRS and CDR2 YFSETQ. Here the CDR3 DNA reads TGCGCCAGCAGTTACGGGGACAGCTCCTACAATGAGCAGTTCTTC. Protein sequence: CASSYGDSSYNEQFF.

V gene TRBV28 combines with J gene TRBJ2-7, with 7 bases lining up with TRBD2. Trimming took 3 bases from V and 4 from J; bases not matched to a gene: 6. This CDR3 is 14 amino acids long. Germline assignment: CDR1 MDHEN and CDR2 SYDVKM. Here the CDR3 DNA reads TGTGCCAGCAGTTTTCGAGCGGGGAATTACGAGCAGTACTTC. This gives the protein CASSFRAGNYEQYF.

The V call is TRBV3-1 (or the pseudogene TRBV3-2), the J call TRBJ1-3, with D possibly being TRBD1 (5 bases). V was trimmed by 4 bases and J by 2 bases, leaving 9 bases between them. The CDR3 length is 14 residues. Germline V gene sequence: CDR1 LGHDT, CDR2 YNNKEL (reference sequence). This CDR3 reads CASSLQVTGNTIYF. The CDR3, as DNA: TGTGCCAGCAGCCTACAGGTAACTGGAAACACCATATATTTT.

This clone appeared a few times. The chain combines TRBV6-2 or TRBV6-3 with TRBJ1-4; a possible D gene is TRBD1 (6 bases). The CDR3 totals 16 residues. Trimming cost V 3 bases and J 2 bases, with 13 bases left between them. The germline CDR1 and CDR2 sequences are MNHEY and SVGEGT. The CDR3 nucleotides are TGTGCCAGCAGTTATGGAATGGGGGCCACTAATGAAAAACTGTTTTTT. This codes for CASSYGMGATNEKLFF.

This clone was recorded only once. The rearrangement joins TRBV28 to TRBJ1-1, with 8 bases lining up with TRBD1. V lost 6 bases and J lost 1; bases outside the gene matches: 4. Germline-derived CDR1 and CDR2 are MDHEN and SYDVKM. The CDR3 runs to 14 residues. The CDR3 DNA follows: TGTGCCAGCAGAATACAGGGGGGGAACACTGAAGCTTTCTTT. Translation: CASRIQGGNTEAFF.

J is TRBJ2-2 and V is TRBV5-4; the D is unclear. This CDR3 region has 16 residues. Germline V gene sequence: CDR1 SGHNT, CDR2 YYREEE (reference sequence). V dropped 0 bases and J dropped 1 base, with 10 bases sitting between them. CDR3 DNA sequence: TGTGCCAGCAGCTTGGTGCGCTTGCAGAACACCGGGGAGCTGTTTTTT. This sequence encodes CASSLVRLQNTGELFF.

This clone was seen ten or more times. This chain connects TRBV27 to TRBJ2-7, with D perhaps TRBD2 (5 bases). This CDR3 is 13 amino acids long. V was clipped by 7 bases and J by 3 bases, with 13 bases between them. From germline, CDR1 is MNHEY and CDR2 SMNVEV (reference sequence). DNA of the CDR3: TGTGCCAGCAAAACGACGGGAAACTACGAGCAGTACTTC. Amino acid sequence: CASKTTGNYEQYF.

The V gene is TRBV19, the J gene TRBJ1-2; 7 nucleotides match TRBD1. V shed 4 bases and J 2 bases; nucleotides not matched to a gene: 7. CDR1 LNHDA and CDR2 SQIVND come from the germline V gene (reference sequence). The CDR3 is 15 amino acids. The CDR3 sequence: CASSTAKGANYGYTF. The DNA for the CDR3 is TGTGCCAGTAGTACCGCGAAGGGGGCAAACTATGGCTACACCTTC.

For the CDR3, the DNA is TGCAGCGTCCAATGGGGGGGGAACACTGAAGCTTTCTTT. Translation: CSVQWGGNTEAFF. The rearrangement uses TRBV29-1 and TRBJ1-1, with a weak D call TRBD1 (5 bases). V was clipped by 6 bases and J by 1 base, with 12 bases between them. CDR3 size: 13 residues. Germline values: CDR1 SQVTM, CDR2 ANQGSEA.

V is TRBV21-1 and J is TRBJ1-1; the table gives TRBD1 as D, unverified against the DNA. TRBV21-1 is a pseudogene. This CDR3 is 14 amino acids long. CDR3 sequence reads: CASSKDRGNTEAFF. The CDR3 nucleotides are TGTGCCAGCAGCAAAGACAGGGGGAACACTGAAGCTTTCTTT.

The V gene is TRBV7-2, the J gene TRBJ1-3, with 9 nucleotides matching TRBD1. This CDR3 has 15 amino acids. With V trimmed by 5 bases and J by 3 bases, 5 bases remained unmatched. Germline CDR1 is SGHTA and CDR2 is FQGNSA. This CDR3 reads CASSQQGAVGNTIYF. In DNA, the CDR3 is TGTGCCAGCAGCCAACAGGGGGCAGTTGGAAACACCATATATTTT.

This clone was seen more than once but under ten times. The chain couples TRBV19 to TRBJ2-3, with D possibly TRBD1 on 7 matching bases. V lost 5 bases to trimming and J lost 6 bases, with 15 bases between them. Looked up from germline, CDR1 is LNHDA and CDR2 is SQIVND (reference sequence). The CDR3 consists of 14 residues. In DNA, the CDR3 is TGTGCCAGTAGTCCGACAGGGAGGTTTGATACGCAGTATTTT. Translating gives CASSPTGRFDTQYF. The full variable domain, its missing parts supplied by reference TRBV19 and TRBJ2-3, is DGGITQSPKYLFRKEGQNVTLSCEQNLNHDAMYWYRQDPGQGLRLIYYSQIVNDFQKGDIAEGYSVSREKKESFPLTVTSAQKNPTAFYLCASSPTGRFDTQYFGPGTRLTVL.

The chain employs TRBV7-8 and TRBJ1-5; D remains ambiguous. Germline assignment: CDR1 SGHVS and CDR2 FQNEAQ. The CDR3 consists of 16 residues. V was pared by 6 bases and J by 5 bases, with 20 bases between. The CDR3 nucleotides read TGTGCCAGCAGTCCTTTGGTAGCCCAAATCGATCAGCCCCAGCATTTT. The encoded protein is CASSPLVAQIDQPQHF.